This T cell receptor beta chain was sequenced in a study of T cells in Graves' hyperthyroidism and ophthalmopathy (dated by TCRdb to about 2019). About the investigation overall: Peripheral blood was sampled at the time of initial diagnosis, prior to any treatment. A discovery cohort of fewer than 110 patients, roughly 40 with Graves' ophthalmopathy and under 60 with stable Graves' hyperthyroidism, was used to find distinguishing TCR V-J signatures. Whether ophthalmopathy could be predicted prospectively was tested in an independent validation cohort made up of under 20 hyperthyroidism patients plus 17 patients who later progressed to ophthalmopathy. The 75 to 100 discovery patients were divided at random into training and test sets in a 7:3 ratio. In addition, the study compared T-cell repertoires in thyroid tissue and in blood from five to seven Graves' hyperthyroidism patients. After blood sampling, hyperthyroidism patients were treated with methimazole at a starting dose of 30 mg daily, and ophthalmopathy patients were treated with high-dose intravenous methylprednisolone. According to the paper, TCR Vbeta CDR3 sequencing was carried out on 135 peripheral blood samples, which came from over 40 ophthalmopathy, 70 to 80 hyperthyroidism and some 17 progressor patients.

Broader findings and caveats from the paper: In cross-validation, a model built on a 13 V-J signature told ophthalmopathy apart from stable hyperthyroidism with approximately 90% sensitivity and about 81% specificity, and in testing the same model reached 80%/75%. In validation, the model predicted progression to ophthalmopathy with 65% to 71% sensitivity and less than 75% specificity, a median of 6.5 months before onset. Most expanded thyroid clonotypes (frequency above 0.001) were also found in blood, which suggests that blood repertoires may mirror thyroid immune responses. No statistical method was used to set the sample size in advance, and investigators knew the group allocation.

From the germline V gene, CDR1 is SGHTA and CDR2 is FQGNSA. Trimming takes 1 base from V and 3 bases from J, and the germline ends sit 10 bases apart. The CDR3 spans 14 residues, from the cysteine through the phenylalanine. This entry keeps only the CDR3 DNA: 42 bases, framed from base 1. The TCR beta CDR3 regions were amplified from RNA transcripts. The TCR CDR3 was subjected to a first round of RT-PCR using the HTBI primer set and the Qiagen OneStep RT-PCR kit. Libraries were constructed in a second round of multiplex PCR, after which size selection and purification were carried out. Paired-end sequencing of the libraries was performed with 100 bp reads on an Illumina HiSeq2000. In the authors' own workflow: SOAPnuke was used to process the raw data, removing reads that contained adapters or uncalled bases, had a mean Phred below 15, or lacked an exact match to the constant primer or identifier. COPE v1.2.5 was used to merge high-quality paired reads, and clonotypes were defined as unique nucleotide sequences. Clonotypes were aligned to IMGT TRBV, TRBD and TRBJ reference segments using MiTCR v1.1. The analysis was restricted to V-J combinations with a frequency above 0.0001, which together covered 99% to 99.2% of the repertoires. A TCS score was defined as the ratio between F50 (clonal expansion) and ExV (chaos), using BLOSUM62-based TCRdist between CDR3 peptides within each V-J. Welch's t-statistics and random forest reduced several hundred V-J features to 10 to 15, which were used in a naive Bayes classifier (R e1071). Thyroid-blood repertoire similarity was quantified with the Morisita-Horn index. Through fastp at Q25 and MiXCR, TCRdb rebuilt clones from the public reads, retaining in-frame beta chains. Rows with a matching CDR3 protein are joined into one entry that keeps the most common DNA and genes. TCRdb, rather than the study authors, made the V and J calls. Present in this sample are about 58,000 distinct CDR3 sequences, around 50% of which were seen just once. In total, the top ten clones hold 9.5% to 15% of the sample.

Ophthalmopathy patients had moderately to severely active disease, Clinical Activity Score of at least 3, NOSPECS grade of at least 4, and duration under 3 months. The study excluded patients with uncontrolled infections, other autoimmune diseases, pregnancy or lactation. Clinical symptoms, serum thyroxine and TRAb, thyroid ultrasound, and orbital computed tomography formed the basis for the diagnoses. PBMCs were separated from under 11 ml of fresh peripheral blood using Ficoll-Paque density gradient centrifugation. Total RNA was extracted with Trizol reagent, and quality was checked on an Agilent 2100 Bioanalyzer. This clonotype was recorded many times. No antigen is known for it. No clone much larger than this one lies a single base away; base qualities are absent.

The specimen was blood. The sequence was obtained from a woman aged 25-40 years with Graves' ophthalmopathy. The rearranged chain carries TRBV7-2 and TRBJ2-7; a weak D assignment points to TRBD1 (6 bases agree). The encoded CDR3 is CASSLGPGDYEQYF. The DNA reads as follows: TGTGCCAGCAGCTTAGGGCCAGGGGACTACGAGCAGTACTTC. The CDR3, completed at both ends by the reference TRBV7-2 and TRBJ2-7 genes, gives the full variable domain GAGVSQSPSNKVTEKGKDVELRCDPISGHTALYWYRQSLGQGLEFLIYFQGNSAPDKSGLPSDRFSAERTGGSVSTLTIQRTQQEDSAVYLCASSLGPGDYEQYFGPGTRLTVT.